The T cell receptor (beta chain) under discussion was sequenced for a study of blood T cell repertoires in COVID-19. Study as a whole: COVID-19 samples, acute and convalescent, were from the United States, Italy and Spain. The cDNA or gDNA used as material had been derived from T cells, B-cell-depleted T cells, or PBMCs.

This clone was recorded once. V shed 5 bases, J shed 3 bases, and the junction held 9 bases outside the gene matches. The CDR3 loop spans 15 amino acids. Germline CDR1 is SNHLY and CDR2 is FYNNEI. Per the authors' pipeline: Estimation of nucleated cell counts relied on the amplification of reference gene primers. Repertoires were generated with immunoSEQ multiplex PCR, while TCRdb's copy carries only in-frame clones and drops some. V, J and clone size reflect that table, while D and trimming were determined from the DNA. The sample includes approximately 230,000 clones, 88% of them seen just once. The TCR comes from an older man with acute or convalescent COVID-19. This chain uses TRBV2 with TRBJ1-1; 7 nucleotides agree with TRBD1. Sequencing was carried out using peripheral blood. As DNA, the CDR3 is TGTGCCAGCAGTTCGGACAGGCCGGGAGACACTGAAGCTTTCTTT. It encodes CASSSDRPGDTEAFF.